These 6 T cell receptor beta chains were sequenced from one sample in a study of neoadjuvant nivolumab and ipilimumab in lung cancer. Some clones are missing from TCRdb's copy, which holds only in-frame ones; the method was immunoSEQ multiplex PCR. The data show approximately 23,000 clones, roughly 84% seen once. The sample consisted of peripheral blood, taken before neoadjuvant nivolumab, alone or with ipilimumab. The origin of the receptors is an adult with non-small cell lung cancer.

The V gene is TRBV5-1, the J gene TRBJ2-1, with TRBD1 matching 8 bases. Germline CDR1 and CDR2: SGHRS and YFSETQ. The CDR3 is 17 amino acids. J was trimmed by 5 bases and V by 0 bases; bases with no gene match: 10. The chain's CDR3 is CASSLDGVAGGNNEQFF. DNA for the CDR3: TGCGCCAGCAGCTTGGATGGCGTGGCAGGGGGCAACAATGAGCAGTTCTTC.

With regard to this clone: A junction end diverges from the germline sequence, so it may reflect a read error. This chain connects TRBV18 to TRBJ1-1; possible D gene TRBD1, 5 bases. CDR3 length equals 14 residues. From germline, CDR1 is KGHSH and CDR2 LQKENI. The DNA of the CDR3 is TGTGCCAGCTCACCGGGGACGGGAGGGACTGAGGCTTTCTTT. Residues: CASSPGTGGTEAFF. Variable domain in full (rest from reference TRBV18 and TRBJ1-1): NAGVMQNPRHLVRRRGQEARLRCSPMKGHSHVYWYRQLPEEGLKFMVYLQKENIIDESGMPKERFSAEFPKEGPSILRIQQVVRGDSAAYFCASSPGTGGTEAFFGQGTRLTVV.

The CDR3 loop reads CASSQVIGQGHGYTF. CDR3 bases: TGTGCCAGCAGCCAAGTAATAGGACAGGGGCATGGCTACACCTTC. The chain carries TRBV4-2 and TRBJ1-2, with 9 nucleotides matching TRBD1. The V segment lost 1 base and the J segment 6 bases; nucleotides outside the gene matches: 6. This CDR3 is built from 15 residues. Germline V gives CDR1 LGHNA, CDR2 YNFKEQ.

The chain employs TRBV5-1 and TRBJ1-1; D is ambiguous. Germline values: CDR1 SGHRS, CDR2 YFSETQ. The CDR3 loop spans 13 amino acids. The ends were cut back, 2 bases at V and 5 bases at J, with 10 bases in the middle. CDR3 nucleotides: TGCGCCAGCAGCTTTGTGGGCGAAACTGAAGCTTTCTTT. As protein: CASSFVGETEAFF.

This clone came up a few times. The CDR3, as DNA: TGCGCCAGCAGCCGCTTCCTTTCGGGGGGCGCGGAGACCCAGTACTTC. Encoded protein: CASSRFLSGGAETQYF. The chain combines TRBV5-1 with TRBJ2-5; TRBD2 is a possible D gene (7 bases). In germline, CDR1 is SGHRS, CDR2 YFSETQ. The CDR3 contains 16 residues. The V end was cut by 4 bases, the J end by 5 bases, with 21 bases between.

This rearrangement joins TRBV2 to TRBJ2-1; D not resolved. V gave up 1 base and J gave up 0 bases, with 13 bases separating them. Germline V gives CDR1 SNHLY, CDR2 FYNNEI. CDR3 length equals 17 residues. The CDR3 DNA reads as TGTGCCAGCAGTGAAGTGACGGCATTGAGCTCCTACAATGAGCAGTTCTTC. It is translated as CASSEVTALSSYNEQFF.